This TCR beta chain was sequenced during a study of human T cells and chemical hapten exposure. In the study overall: On the upper back, patch tests were applied with 0.01% DPC and read at 6 days. Patients, chiefly female, had alopecia areata, totalis or universalis.

Described time point: patch test 1, 2 weeks after DPC sensitization. Treatment given: therapeutic diphenylcyclopropenone sensitization with weekly scalp DPC. TCRdb used MiXCR to reprocess the RACE reads, holding one entry per CDR3 protein. The sample consists of approximately 57,000 distinct CDR3 sequences, 7.5% to 10% of them appearing once. The sequence came from a woman aged 40 to 55 with alopecia areata. Some clones in this sample may be carry-over from other donors' samples. Sequencing was performed on whole blood, taken in connection with sensitization to the hapten diphenylcyclopropenone (DPC).

In DNA form, the CDR3 reads TGCGCCAGCAGCTCCGAGGGTCCTGAGCAGTTCTTC. Amino acid sequence: CASSSEGPEQFF. The J gene is TRBJ2-1, the V gene TRBV4-1, with D possibly matching TRBD2 (5 bases). Germline V CDR1 and CDR2: MGHRA, YSYEKL. The V gene lost 5 bases and the J gene lost 9 bases, with 11 bases spanning the gap. This CDR3 comprises 12 residues.